The clone carrying this T cell receptor beta chain came up many times. What it recognizes is unknown. The sorted Tregs were CD4+CD25+CD127-/low cells. Findings and limits, study-wide: Whole repertoires were not studied in the larger cohort, only one V-J beta rearrangement. Tumor memory CD4+ T cell TCR gene usage clustered with blood and lymph node memory CD4+ cells and lymph node naive CD4+ cells. Tumor Treg TCRs overlapped most with tumor naive CD4+ cells.

Germline V gene data show CDR1 as SGHRS and CDR2 as YFSETQ. V lost 4 bases, J lost 3 bases, and 16 bases lay in between. The CDR3 is 15 residues long. Full-length variable regions came from constant-region reverse primers plus semi-nested Nested Universal Primer A PCR. TCRdb recomputed calls from the 5' RACE reads with MiXCR, one row per CDR3 protein. In the table there are 34,000 or so distinct CDR3 sequences, roughly 30% of which are singletons. The sample was tumor-infiltrating Tregs sorted from the breast tumor. The sequence came from a female donor with breast cancer. The V and J genes are TRBV5-1 and TRBJ2-5; D may be TRBD2 (7 bases). Here the CDR3 DNA reads TGCGCCAGCAGCCCGACTAGCTCAGGGGAAGAGACCCAGTACTTC. Its protein is CASSPTSSGEETQYF.